Sequencing of this T cell receptor (beta chain) was carried out in a study of PD-1 blockade in classical Hodgkin lymphoma. Study outcomes and limitations: The drivers behind the repertoire differences, possibly disease activity or prior therapy, remain undefined. Patients starting nivolumab under 1 year after ASCT were excluded.

Some clones are missing from TCRdb's copy, which holds only in-frame ones; the method was immunoSEQ multiplex PCR. Seen here are about 44,000 clones, roughly 65% observed once, and the top ten hold 3% to 4%. Comment on this clone: Its specificity is unknown.

V lost 1 base, J lost 3 bases, and 7 bases lay in between. This CDR3 contains 13 residues. Looked up from germline, CDR1 is SGHTA and CDR2 is FQGNSA. As for time point: cycle 4 day 1 (C4D1), after five to seven weeks of nivolumab. In every patient, relapse followed autologous stem cell transplantation, while exposure to brentuximab vedotin differed. The rearrangement joins TRBV7-2 to TRBJ2-7, with D unclear. The sequencing used peripheral blood mononuclear cells (PBMCs), collected before the fourth cycle of nivolumab. This TCR came from a human donor with classical Hodgkin lymphoma. The CDR3 DNA follows: TGTGCCAGCAGCTTAGTTGTAAGCTACGAGCAGTACTTC. This gives the protein CASSLVVSYEQYF.